A selection of T cell receptor beta chains follows, all from one sample in a study of T-cell reconstitution after alpha-beta-depleted transplantation in children. TCRdb passed the PCR reads through MiXCR, listing each CDR3 protein once. The sample has about 310,000 distinct CDR3 sequences; roughly 21% are singletons. Here the sequenced sample was PBMCs, mostly from graft donor cells, taken 180 days after TCRalphabeta/CD19-depleted stem cell transplant. The source is a male patient aged 10 to 17 who had a stem cell transplant for acute lymphoblastic leukemia, so the T cells may come from the graft donor. Each CDR3 is given with its conserved first and last residue. For some rows the clone size is stated as once, few or many, or as a class when expanded; others skip it.

>NA|TRBV27
CASWGQGFVQETQYF
>few|TRBV6-2/TRBV6-3
CASKGRGEGTF
>few|TRBV7-9
CASSFGQETQYF
>NA|TRBV9
CASSALQGANYEQYF
>few|TRBV3-1
CASSPSFLAKNIQYF
>NA|TRBV12-3/TRBV12-4
CASSSRGASGSRYNEQFF
>NA|TRBV7-9
CASSSRSGTLHGGYTF
>NA|TRBV27
CASSLGLDLDTQYF
>NA|TRBV27
CASSPGTSGRTRYEQYF
>NA|TRBV5-1
CASSSHINTEAFF
>few|TRBV4-1
CASSHPRDNSGELFF
>few|TRBV18
CASSPGQTNYGYTF
>NA|TRBV9
CASSSPSLAGGPGNEQFF
>NA|TRBV7-8
CASRSARAGGPDAQYF
>NA|TRBV28
CAGVSGNTIYF
>few|TRBV20-1
CSALTINTIYF
>NA|TRBV18
CASSPGISTDTQYF
>few|TRBV3-1
CASSPPGLSEGGELFF
>many|TRBV5-1
CASRGYEQFF
>NA|TRBV29-1
CSVDGRTTHSGTDTQYF
>few|TRBV5-1
CASREEGGTPLHF
>few|TRBV12-3/TRBV12-4
CASSFNPYYEQYF
>NA|TRBV2
CASSGGLAQETQYF
>few|TRBV20-1
CSARSLTGSHTEAFF
>many|TRBV5-1
CASSLGTGVTYEQYF
>NA|TRBV20-1
CSAIPSDATYEQYF